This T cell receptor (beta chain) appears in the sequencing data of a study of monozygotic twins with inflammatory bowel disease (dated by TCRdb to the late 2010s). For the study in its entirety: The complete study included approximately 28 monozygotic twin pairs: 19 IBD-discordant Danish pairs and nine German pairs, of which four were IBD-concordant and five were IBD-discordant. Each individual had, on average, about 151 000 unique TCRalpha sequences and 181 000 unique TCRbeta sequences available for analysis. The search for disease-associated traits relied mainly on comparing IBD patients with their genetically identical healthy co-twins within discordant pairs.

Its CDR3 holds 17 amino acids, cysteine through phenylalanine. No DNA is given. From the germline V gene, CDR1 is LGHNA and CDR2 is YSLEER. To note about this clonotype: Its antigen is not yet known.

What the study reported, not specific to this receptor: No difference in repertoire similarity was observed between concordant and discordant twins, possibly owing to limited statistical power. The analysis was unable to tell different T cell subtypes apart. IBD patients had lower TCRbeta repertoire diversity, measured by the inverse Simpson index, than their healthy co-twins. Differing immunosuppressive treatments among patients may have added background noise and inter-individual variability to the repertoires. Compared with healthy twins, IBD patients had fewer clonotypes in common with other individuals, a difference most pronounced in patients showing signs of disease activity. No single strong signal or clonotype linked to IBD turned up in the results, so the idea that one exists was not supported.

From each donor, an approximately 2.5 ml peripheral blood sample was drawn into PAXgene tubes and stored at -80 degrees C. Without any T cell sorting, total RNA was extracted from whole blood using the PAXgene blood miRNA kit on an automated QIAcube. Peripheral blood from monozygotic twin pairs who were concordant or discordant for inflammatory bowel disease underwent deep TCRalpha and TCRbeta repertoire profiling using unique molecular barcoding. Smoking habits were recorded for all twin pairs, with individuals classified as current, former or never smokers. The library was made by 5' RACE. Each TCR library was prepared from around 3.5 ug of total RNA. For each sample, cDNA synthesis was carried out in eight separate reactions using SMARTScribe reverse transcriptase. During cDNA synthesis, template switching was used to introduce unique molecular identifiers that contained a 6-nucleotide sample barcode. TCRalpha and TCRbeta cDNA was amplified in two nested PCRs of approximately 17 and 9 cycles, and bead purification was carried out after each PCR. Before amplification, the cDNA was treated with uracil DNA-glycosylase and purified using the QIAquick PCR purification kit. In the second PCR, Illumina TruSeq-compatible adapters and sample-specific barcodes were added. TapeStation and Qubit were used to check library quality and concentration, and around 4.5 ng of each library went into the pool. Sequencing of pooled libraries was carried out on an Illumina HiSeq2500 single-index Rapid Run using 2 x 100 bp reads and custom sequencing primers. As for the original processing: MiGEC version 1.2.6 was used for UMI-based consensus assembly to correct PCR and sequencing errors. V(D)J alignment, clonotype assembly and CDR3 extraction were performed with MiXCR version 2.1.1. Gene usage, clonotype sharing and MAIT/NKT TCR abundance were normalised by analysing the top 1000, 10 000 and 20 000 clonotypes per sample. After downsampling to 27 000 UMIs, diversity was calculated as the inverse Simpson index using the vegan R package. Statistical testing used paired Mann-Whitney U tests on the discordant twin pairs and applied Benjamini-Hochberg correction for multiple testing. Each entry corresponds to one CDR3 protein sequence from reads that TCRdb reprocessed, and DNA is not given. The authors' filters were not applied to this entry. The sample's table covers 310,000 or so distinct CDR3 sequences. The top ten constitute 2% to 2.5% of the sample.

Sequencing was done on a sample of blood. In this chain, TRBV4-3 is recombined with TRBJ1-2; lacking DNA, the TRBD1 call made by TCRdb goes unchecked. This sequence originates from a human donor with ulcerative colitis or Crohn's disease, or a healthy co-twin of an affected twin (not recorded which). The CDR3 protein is CASSQDIPGQNNYGYTF.